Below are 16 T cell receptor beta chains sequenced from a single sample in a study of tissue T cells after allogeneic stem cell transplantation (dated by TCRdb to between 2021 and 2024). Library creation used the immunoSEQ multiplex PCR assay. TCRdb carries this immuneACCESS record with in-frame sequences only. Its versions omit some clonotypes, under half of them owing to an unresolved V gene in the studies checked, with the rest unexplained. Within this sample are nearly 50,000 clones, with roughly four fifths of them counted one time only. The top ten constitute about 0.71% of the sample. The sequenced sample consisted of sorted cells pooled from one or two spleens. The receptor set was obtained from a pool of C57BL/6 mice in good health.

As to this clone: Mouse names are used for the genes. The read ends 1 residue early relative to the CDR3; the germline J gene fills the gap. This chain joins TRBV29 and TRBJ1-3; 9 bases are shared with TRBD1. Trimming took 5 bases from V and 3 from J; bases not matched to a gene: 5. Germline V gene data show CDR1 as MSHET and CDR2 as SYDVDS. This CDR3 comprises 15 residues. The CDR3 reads CASSPNRGLGNTLYF. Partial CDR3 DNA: TGTGCTAGCAGTCCCAACAGGGGGCTTGGAAATACGCTCTAT.

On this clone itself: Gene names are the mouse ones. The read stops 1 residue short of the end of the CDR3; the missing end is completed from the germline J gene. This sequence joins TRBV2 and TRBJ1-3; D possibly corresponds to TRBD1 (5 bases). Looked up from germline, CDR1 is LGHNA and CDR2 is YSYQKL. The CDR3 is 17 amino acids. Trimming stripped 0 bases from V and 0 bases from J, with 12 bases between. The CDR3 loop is CASSQDGGVNSGNTLYF. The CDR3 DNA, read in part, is TGTGCCAGCAGCCAAGATGGGGGGGTCAATTCTGGAAATACGCTCTAT.

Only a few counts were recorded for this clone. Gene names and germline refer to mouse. The CDR3 reads CASSPGVSNERLFF. The covered CDR3 bases are TGTGCCAGCTCTCCGGGAGTTTCCAACGAAAGATTATTT. The J gene is TRBJ1-4, the V gene TRBV12-2; D gene ambiguous. The read terminates 1 residue ahead of where the CDR3 ends, so the germline J gene completes it. CDR3 length equals 14 residues. The germline gives CDR1 SGHLS, CDR2 HYDKME. V was pared by 2 bases and J by 0 bases, with 6 bases between.

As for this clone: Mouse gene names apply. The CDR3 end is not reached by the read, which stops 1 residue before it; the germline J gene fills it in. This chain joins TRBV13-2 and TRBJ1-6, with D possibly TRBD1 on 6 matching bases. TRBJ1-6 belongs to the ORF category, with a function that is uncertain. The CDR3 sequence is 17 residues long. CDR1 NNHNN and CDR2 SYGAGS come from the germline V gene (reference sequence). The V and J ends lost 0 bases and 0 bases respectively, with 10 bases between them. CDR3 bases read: TGTGCCAGCGGTGATGCCACAGGGAATTCCTATAATTCGCCCCTCTAC. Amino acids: CASGDATGNSYNSPLY. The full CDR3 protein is CASGDATGNSYNSPLYF.

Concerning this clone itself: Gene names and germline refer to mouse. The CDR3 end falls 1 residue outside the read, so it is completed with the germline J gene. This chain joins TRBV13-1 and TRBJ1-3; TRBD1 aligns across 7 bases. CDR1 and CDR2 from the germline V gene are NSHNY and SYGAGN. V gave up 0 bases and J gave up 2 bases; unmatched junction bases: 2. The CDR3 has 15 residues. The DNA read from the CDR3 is TGTGCCAGCAGTGATGACCAGGGGGCTGGAAATACGCTCTAT. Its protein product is CASSDDQGAGNTLY. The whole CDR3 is CASSDDQGAGNTLYF.

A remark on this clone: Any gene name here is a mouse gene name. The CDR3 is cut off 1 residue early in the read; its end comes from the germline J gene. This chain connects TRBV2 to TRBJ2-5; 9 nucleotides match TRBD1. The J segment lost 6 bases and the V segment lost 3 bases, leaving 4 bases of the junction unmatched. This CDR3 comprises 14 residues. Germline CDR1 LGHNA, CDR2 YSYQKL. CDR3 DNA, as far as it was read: TGTGCCAGCAGCCATGGGACAGGGTCGGACACCCAGTAC. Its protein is CASSHGTGSDTQY. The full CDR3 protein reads CASSHGTGSDTQYF.

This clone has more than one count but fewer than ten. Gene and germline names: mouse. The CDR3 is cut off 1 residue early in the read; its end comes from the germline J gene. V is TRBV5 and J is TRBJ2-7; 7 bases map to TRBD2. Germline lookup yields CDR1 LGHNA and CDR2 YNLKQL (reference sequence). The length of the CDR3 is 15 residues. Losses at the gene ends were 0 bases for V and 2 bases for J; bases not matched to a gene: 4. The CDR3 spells CASSQDRLGAYEQYF. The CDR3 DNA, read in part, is TGTGCCAGCAGCCAAGATAGGCTGGGGGCCTATGAACAGTAC.

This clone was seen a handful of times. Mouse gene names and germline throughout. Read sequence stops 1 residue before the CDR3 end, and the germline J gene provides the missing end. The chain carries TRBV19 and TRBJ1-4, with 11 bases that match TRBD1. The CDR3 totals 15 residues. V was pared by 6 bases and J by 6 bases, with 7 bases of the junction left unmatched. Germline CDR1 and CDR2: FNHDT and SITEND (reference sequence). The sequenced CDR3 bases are TGTGCCAGCACTCCCCGGACAGGGGGCGACGAAAGATTATTT. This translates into CASTPRTGGDERLF. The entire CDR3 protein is CASTPRTGGDERLFF.

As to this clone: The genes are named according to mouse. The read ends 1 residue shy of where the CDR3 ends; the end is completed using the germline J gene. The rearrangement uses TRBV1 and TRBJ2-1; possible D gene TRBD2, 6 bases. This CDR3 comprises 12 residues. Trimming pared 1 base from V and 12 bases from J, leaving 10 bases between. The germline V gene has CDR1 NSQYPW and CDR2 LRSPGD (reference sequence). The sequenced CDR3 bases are TGCACCTGCAGTGCAGGGGGGGAGGGGCAGTTC. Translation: CTCSAGGEGQF. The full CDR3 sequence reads CTCSAGGEGQFF.

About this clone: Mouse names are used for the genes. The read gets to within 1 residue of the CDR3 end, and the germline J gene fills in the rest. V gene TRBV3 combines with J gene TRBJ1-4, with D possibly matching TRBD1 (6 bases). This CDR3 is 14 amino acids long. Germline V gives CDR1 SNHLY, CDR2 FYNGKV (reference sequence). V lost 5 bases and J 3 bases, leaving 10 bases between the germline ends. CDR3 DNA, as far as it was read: TGTGCCAGCAGCCGCAGGGGTCCCAACGAAAGATTATTT. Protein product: CASSRRGPNERLF. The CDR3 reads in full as CASSRRGPNERLFF.

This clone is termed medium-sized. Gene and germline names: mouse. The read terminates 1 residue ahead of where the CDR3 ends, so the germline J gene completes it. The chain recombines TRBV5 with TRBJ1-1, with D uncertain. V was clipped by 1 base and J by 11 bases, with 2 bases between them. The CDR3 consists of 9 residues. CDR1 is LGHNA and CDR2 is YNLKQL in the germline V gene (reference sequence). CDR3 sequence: CASSQGVFF. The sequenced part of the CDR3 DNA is TGTGCCAGCAGCCAAGGGGTCTTC.

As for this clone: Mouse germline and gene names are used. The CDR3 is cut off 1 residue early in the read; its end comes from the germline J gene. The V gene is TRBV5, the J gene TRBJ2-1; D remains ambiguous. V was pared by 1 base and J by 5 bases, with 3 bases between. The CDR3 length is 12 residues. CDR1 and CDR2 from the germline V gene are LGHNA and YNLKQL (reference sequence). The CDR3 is CASSQGDAEQFF. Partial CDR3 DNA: TGTGCCAGCAGCCAAGGGGATGCTGAGCAGTTC.

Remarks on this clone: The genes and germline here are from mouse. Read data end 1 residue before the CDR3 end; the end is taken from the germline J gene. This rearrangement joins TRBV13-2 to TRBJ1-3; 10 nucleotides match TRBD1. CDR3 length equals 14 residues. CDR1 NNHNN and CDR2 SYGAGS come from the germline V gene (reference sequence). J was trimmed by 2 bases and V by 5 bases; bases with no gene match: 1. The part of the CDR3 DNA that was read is TGTGCCAGCGGCGGACAGGGGGCTGGAAATACGCTCTAT. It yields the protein CASGGQGAGNTLY. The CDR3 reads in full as CASGGQGAGNTLYF.

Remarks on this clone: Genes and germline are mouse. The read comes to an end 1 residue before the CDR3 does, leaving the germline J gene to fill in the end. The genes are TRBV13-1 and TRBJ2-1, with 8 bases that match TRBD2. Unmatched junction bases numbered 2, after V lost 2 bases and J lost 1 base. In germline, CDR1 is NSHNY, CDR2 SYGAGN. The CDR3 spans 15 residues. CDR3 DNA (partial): TGTGCCAGCAGTGAGGTGGGGGGGAACTATGCTGAGCAGTTC. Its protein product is CASSEVGGNYAEQF. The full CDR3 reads CASSEVGGNYAEQFF.

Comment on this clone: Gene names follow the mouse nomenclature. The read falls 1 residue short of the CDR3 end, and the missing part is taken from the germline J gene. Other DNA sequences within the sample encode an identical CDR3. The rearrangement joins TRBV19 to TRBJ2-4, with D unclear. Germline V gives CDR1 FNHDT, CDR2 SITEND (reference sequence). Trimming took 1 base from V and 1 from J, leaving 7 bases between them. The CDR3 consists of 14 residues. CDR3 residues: CASSIRQGQNTLYF. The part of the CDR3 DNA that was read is TGTGCCAGCAGTATACGGCAGGGTCAAAACACCTTGTAC.

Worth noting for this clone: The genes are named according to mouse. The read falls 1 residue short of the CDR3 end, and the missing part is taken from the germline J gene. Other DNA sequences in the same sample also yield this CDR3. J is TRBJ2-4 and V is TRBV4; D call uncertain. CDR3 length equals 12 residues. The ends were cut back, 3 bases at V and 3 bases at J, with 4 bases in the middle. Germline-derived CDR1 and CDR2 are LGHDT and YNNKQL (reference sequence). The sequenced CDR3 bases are TGTGCCAGCAGCTATGGGCAAAACACCTTGTAC. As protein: CASSYGQNTLY. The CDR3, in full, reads CASSYGQNTLYF.